Presented here are 6 T cell receptor beta chains from one specimen sequenced in a study of cytomegalovirus exposure and HLA in healthy donors. It was with 60 Vbeta and 13 Jbeta primers that the PCR ran. The table came from immunoSEQ multiplex PCR; TCRdb's copy has only in-frame clones and leaves some out. Of some 200,000 clones listed, 80% to 85% are singletons. Input material: PBMCs. These receptors originate from a woman aged 18-35 years in good health and CMV-seronegative.

A remark on this clone: The sample contains more than one DNA sequence encoding this CDR3. The V and J genes are TRBV7-9 and TRBJ2-5; no definite D call. Germline CDR1 is SEHNR and CDR2 is FQNEAQ (reference sequence). The CDR3 runs 11 residues. Trimming pared 5 bases from V and 5 bases from J, leaving 6 bases between. CDR3 amino acids: CASSPGETQYF. CDR3 nucleotide sequence: TGTGCCAGCAGCCCCGGGGAGACCCAGTACTTC. The whole variable domain, filled in from reference TRBV7-9 and TRBJ2-5, reads DTGVSQNPRHKITKRGQNVTFRCDPISEHNRLYWYRQTLGQGPEFLTYFQNEAQLEKSRLLSDRFSAERPKGSFSTLEIQRTEQGDSAMYLCASSPGETQYFGPGTRLLVL.

The chain recombines TRBV18 with TRBJ2-3; maybe TRBD1 (6 bases). This CDR3 region has 13 residues. The germline V gene has CDR1 KGHSH and CDR2 LQKENI. V lost 3 bases and J 3 bases, leaving 7 bases between the germline ends. The CDR3 DNA reads as TGTGCCAGCTCACCGGGACAAACAGATACGCAGTATTTT. It specifies CASSPGQTDTQYF.

The rearrangement links TRBV5-4 to TRBJ1-2; 7 bases map to TRBD1. This CDR3 has 14 residues. Germline V gives CDR1 SGHNT, CDR2 YYREEE (reference sequence). The ends lost 4 bases at V and 3 bases at J; junction bases unmatched: 6. The DNA of the CDR3 is TGTGCCAGCAGCCAGGGGGTCCCGGACTATGGCTACACCTTC. This encodes CASSQGVPDYGYTF.

This rearrangement joins TRBV6-6 to TRBJ2-1; weak D call: TRBD2 (6 bases). Trimming cost V 8 bases and J 6 bases, with 11 bases left between them. CDR3 length: 12 residues. Germline loops: CDR1 MNHNY, CDR2 SVGAGI (reference sequence). CDR3 in amino acids: CASGLPPNEQFF. Written as DNA, the CDR3 is TGTGCCAGCGGACTACCTCCCAATGAGCAGTTCTTC.

V and J are TRBV29-1 and TRBJ1-1, with D unresolved. The CDR3 is 11 residues long. Germline loops: CDR1 SQVTM, CDR2 ANQGSEA. Trimming took 8 bases from V and 0 from J, leaving 7 bases between them. In DNA form, the CDR3 reads TGCAGCATACAGTTGAACACTGAAGCTTTCTTT. Translating gives CSIQLNTEAFF.

The chain has TRBV9 and TRBJ2-5; 7 nucleotides match TRBD1. The CDR3 covers 15 residues. Germline CDR1 and CDR2: SGDLS and YYNGEE. V was pared by 4 bases and J by 6 bases, with 12 bases of the junction left unmatched. CDR3 nucleotide sequence: TGTGCCAGCAGCTCACAGACAGGGACGAGGAAGACCCAGTACTTC. Its translation: CASSSQTGTRKTQYF.